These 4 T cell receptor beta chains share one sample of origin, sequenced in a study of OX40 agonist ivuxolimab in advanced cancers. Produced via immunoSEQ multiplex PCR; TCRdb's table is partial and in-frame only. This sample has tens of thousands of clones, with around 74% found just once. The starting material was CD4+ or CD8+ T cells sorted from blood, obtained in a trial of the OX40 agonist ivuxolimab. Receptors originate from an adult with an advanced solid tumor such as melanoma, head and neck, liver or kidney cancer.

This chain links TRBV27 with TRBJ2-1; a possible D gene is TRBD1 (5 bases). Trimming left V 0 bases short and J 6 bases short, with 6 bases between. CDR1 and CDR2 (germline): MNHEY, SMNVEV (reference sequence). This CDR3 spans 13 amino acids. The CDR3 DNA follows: TGTGCCAGCAGTTTATCAGGGGCCAATGAGCAGTTCTTC. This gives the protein CASSLSGANEQFF.

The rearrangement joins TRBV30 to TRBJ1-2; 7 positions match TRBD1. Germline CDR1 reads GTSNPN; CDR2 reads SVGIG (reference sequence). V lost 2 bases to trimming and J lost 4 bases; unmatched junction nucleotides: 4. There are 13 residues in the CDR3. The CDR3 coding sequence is TGTGCCTGGAGTATAGGACAGGCCTATGGCTACACCTTC. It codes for CAWSIGQAYGYTF.

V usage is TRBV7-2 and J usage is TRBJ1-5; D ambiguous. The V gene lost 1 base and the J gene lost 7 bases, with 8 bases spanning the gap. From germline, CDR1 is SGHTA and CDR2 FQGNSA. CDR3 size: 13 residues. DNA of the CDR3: TGTGCCAGCAGCTTAGTAGAAGGCCAGCCCCAGCATTTT. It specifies CASSLVEGQPQHF.

CDR3 coding DNA: TGTGCCAGCAGCTTGGTACAGGGGAACGGCGAGCAGTACTTC. Translating gives CASSLVQGNGEQYF. This sequence joins TRBV7-9 and TRBJ2-5, with TRBD1 matching 7 bases. The J call may be in error: the DNA end matches TRBJ2-7 better. CDR3 size: 14 residues. Germline lookup yields CDR1 SEHNR and CDR2 FQNEAQ (reference sequence).